A selection of T cell receptor beta chains follows, all from one sample in a study of T cells in Graves' hyperthyroidism and ophthalmopathy. MiXCR, applied by TCRdb to the multiplex PCR reads, yields one record per CDR3 protein. The profile shows over 700,000 distinct CDR3 sequences, roughly 20% of them singletons. Sequences were obtained from blood. All receptors derive from a woman in her fifties or sixties with Graves' hyperthyroidism that later progressed to Graves' ophthalmopathy. Each CDR3 is given with its conserved first and last residue. The D gene is left open where the match is weak. The size field is filled for only some rows; it gives once, few, many or a size class.

DNA: TGTGCCAGCAGCGAGAACAGGCTGATCAACACTGAAGCTTTCTTT
CDR3: CASSENRLINTEAFF
size: .
J: TRBJ1-1
D: .
V: TRBV9

DNA: TGTGCCAGCAGCTTAAGGACTAGCGTTGTTCTTGATGAGCAGTTCTTC
CDR3: CASSLRTSVVLDEQFF
size: .
J: TRBJ2-1
D: TRBD2
V: TRBV11-2

DNA: TGCAGTGCTAGGGGACAGGGGGCAGGGGGTGGGAACACTGAAGCTTTCTTT
CDR3: CSARGQGAGGGNTEAFF
size: few
J: TRBJ1-1
D: TRBD1
V: TRBV20-1

DNA: TGTGCCAGCAGTCTAGAGGGACTAGCCGTTAGTTGGAATGAGCAGTTCTTC
CDR3: CASSLEGLAVSWNEQFF
size: many
J: TRBJ2-1
D: TRBD2
V: TRBV6-2/TRBV6-3

DNA: TGTGCCAGTAGTATTCTTGGGGAGCAGTACTTC
CDR3: CASSILGEQYF
size: few
J: TRBJ2-7
D: .
V: TRBV19

DNA: TGTGCCAGTACCGCGGACAGGTTGAACACTGAAGCTTTCTTT
CDR3: CASTADRLNTEAFF
size: .
J: TRBJ1-1
D: TRBD1
V: TRBV19

DNA: TGTGCCAGCAGCCAAGATACAGTGGCGGCCACCTACAATGAGCAGTTCTTC
CDR3: CASSQDTVAATYNEQFF
size: many
J: TRBJ2-1
D: .
V: TRBV3-1

DNA: TGCGCCAGCAGTGAGTCAGGGGCCGACAACGAGCAGTACTTC
CDR3: CASSESGADNEQYF
size: few
J: TRBJ2-7
D: .
V: TRBV10-1

DNA: TGTGCCAGCAACCAAATGGGTGGACCCCCCAGGGAGACCCAGTACTTC
CDR3: CASNQMGGPPRETQYF
size: many
J: TRBJ2-5
D: .
V: TRBV12-3/TRBV12-4

DNA: TGTGCCAGCAGACAAGGGCTCAGGGGTAATGAAAAACTGTTTTTT
CDR3: CASRQGLRGNEKLFF
size: .
J: TRBJ1-4
D: .
V: TRBV7-9

DNA: TGCAGCGCCGGACAGGGGGGAGGTCAGTACTTC
CDR3: CSAGQGGGQYF
size: .
J: TRBJ2-5
D: TRBD1
V: TRBV29-1

DNA: TGTGCCAGCAGCCTCAGTGGAGCCCGGAGCGGGCCGGTGTTTTTT
CDR3: CASSLSGARSGPVFF
size: .
J: TRBJ1-4
D: .
V: TRBV3-1

DNA: TGTGCCAGCAGCCCACTTGACAGGGAGGTTAGTTCACCCCTCCACTTT
CDR3: CASSPLDREVSSPLHF
size: .
J: TRBJ1-6
D: TRBD1
V: TRBV11-2

DNA: TGCGCCAGCAGCTGGGCCGGAGATACGCAGTATTTT
CDR3: CASSWAGDTQYF
size: .
J: TRBJ2-3
D: .
V: TRBV5-1

DNA: TGCGCCAGCAGTTTGGATGCCTATGGCTACACCTTC
CDR3: CASSLDAYGYTF
size: few
J: TRBJ1-2
D: .
V: TRBV5-1

DNA: TGTGCCAGCACCTCCCGCTTCTTCACCCGGTACACAGATACGCAGTATTTT
CDR3: CASTSRFFTRYTDTQYF
size: .
J: TRBJ2-3
D: .
V: TRBV6-1

DNA: TGTGCCAGCAGTTTTAATCGGGGGGTTAGCACAGATACGCAGTATTTT
CDR3: CASSFNRGVSTDTQYF
size: many
J: TRBJ2-3
D: TRBD2
V: TRBV12-3/TRBV12-4

DNA: TGCAGTGCTAGGGGCCCAAAGGGGGCGGTAAGCACAGATACGCAGTATTTT
CDR3: CSARGPKGAVSTDTQYF
size: few
J: TRBJ2-3
D: TRBD1
V: TRBV20-1

DNA: TGTGCCAGCAGTGAATCGCGGAGCTTCTACGAGCAGTACTTC
CDR3: CASSESRSFYEQYF
size: many
J: TRBJ2-7
D: .
V: TRBV6-1

DNA: TGTGCCAGTAGTATGAAGGGGCCCCATGGGGCCTCCGGTACCGGGGAGCTGTTTTTT
CDR3: CASSMKGPHGASGTGELFF
size: once
J: TRBJ2-2
D: .
V: TRBV19

DNA: TGTGCCAGCAGCCAAGTGGGGGACAGGGGTTATAACACTGAAGCTTTCTTT
CDR3: CASSQVGDRGYNTEAFF
size: few
J: TRBJ1-1
D: TRBD1
V: TRBV3-1

DNA: TGTGCCAGCTCACGGGGGGAAGGAGTCAACACTGAAGCTTTCTTT
CDR3: CASSRGEGVNTEAFF
size: many
J: TRBJ1-1
D: .
V: TRBV18

DNA: TGTGCCAGCAGTTCGGGGATGATGGGGGGCTTGGCTGAAGCTTTCTTT
CDR3: CASSSGMMGGLAEAFF
size: many
J: TRBJ1-1
D: .
V: TRBV12-3/TRBV12-4

DNA: TGTGCCAGCAGCTTGCATCGACAGCCACAAGAGACCCAGTACTTC
CDR3: CASSLHRQPQETQYF
size: many
J: TRBJ2-5
D: .
V: TRBV5-8

DNA: TGCAGTGTTCCCCGCTTAAGTCGGCCACTTAGAACCCAGTACTTC
CDR3: CSVPRLSRPLRTQYF
size: many
J: TRBJ2-5
D: .
V: TRBV20-1

DNA: TGTGCCAGCAGCCAAGATCCTATTTCCAATAATTCACCCCTCCACTTT
CDR3: CASSQDPISNNSPLHF
size: .
J: TRBJ1-6
D: .
V: TRBV14

DNA: TGCGCCAGCAGCCAAGAGCCCCCTCGGACAGGGAAGGACGGCTACACCTTC
CDR3: CASSQEPPRTGKDGYTF
size: once
J: TRBJ1-2
D: TRBD1
V: TRBV4-3

DNA: TGCAGTGCTAGAGATGTAGGCAATCCCGTGGACACTGAAGCTTTCTTT
CDR3: CSARDVGNPVDTEAFF
size: .
J: TRBJ1-1
D: .
V: TRBV20-1

DNA: TGTGCCAGCTTATCAAACAGGGGATATGGCTACACCTTC
CDR3: CASLSNRGYGYTF
size: .
J: TRBJ1-2
D: TRBD1
V: TRBV3-1

DNA: TGCAGCGCGCTTGAAACCGAAAAACTGTTTTTT
CDR3: CSALETEKLFF
size: few
J: TRBJ1-4
D: .
V: TRBV29-1

DNA: TGTGCCAGCAGCCAAGGGGGACTAGCGGGGCCGGATGAGCAGTTCTTC
CDR3: CASSQGGLAGPDEQFF
size: .
J: TRBJ2-1
D: TRBD2
V: TRBV11-1

DNA: TGTGCCACCAGCCCGGGACAGGAGCAGTTCTTC
CDR3: CATSPGQEQFF
size: .
J: TRBJ2-1
D: TRBD1
V: TRBV24-1

DNA: TGTGCCAGCAGCTTAGCTCGGGATAACAATGAGCAGTTCTTC
CDR3: CASSLARDNNEQFF
size: few
J: TRBJ2-1
D: .
V: TRBV7-6

DNA: TGTGCCAGCAGTCAACGGGGCTCCGCGGGCGAGACCCAGTACTTC
CDR3: CASSQRGSAGETQYF
size: many
J: TRBJ2-5
D: .
V: TRBV7-2

DNA: TGCAGTGCTAGAGATCTGCAGACAGGCCGCCAAGAGACCCAGTACTTC
CDR3: CSARDLQTGRQETQYF
size: many
J: TRBJ2-5
D: .
V: TRBV20-1

DNA: TGTGCCAGCAGCTTGACGCCACCCAATGAGCAGTTCTTC
CDR3: CASSLTPPNEQFF
size: few
J: TRBJ2-1
D: .
V: TRBV5-8

DNA: TGTGCTAGTGGTTCCTTAGCGGGGCGCACAGATACGCAGTATTTT
CDR3: CASGSLAGRTDTQYF
size: few
J: TRBJ2-3
D: TRBD2
V: TRBV12-5

DNA: TGTGCCAGCAGCTTTCCGGGACAGGTTACCTACGAGCAGTACTTC
CDR3: CASSFPGQVTYEQYF
size: .
J: TRBJ2-7
D: TRBD1
V: TRBV5-5

DNA: TGTGCCAGCAGTCCGGGTAACTCTGGAAACACCATATATTTT
CDR3: CASSPGNSGNTIYF
size: many
J: TRBJ1-3
D: .
V: TRBV5-8

DNA: TGCGCCAGCAGCTTGTGGGCCGAGGGGGCTTTCTTT
CDR3: CASSLWAEGAFF
size: many
J: TRBJ1-1
D: .
V: TRBV5-1

DNA: TGTGCCAGCAGCTCGGCCCCAGAGCGACCTAATGAAAAACTGTTTTTT
CDR3: CASSSAPERPNEKLFF
size: .
J: TRBJ1-4
D: .
V: TRBV5-5

DNA: TGTGCCAGCAGTTTATACACCAACACTGAAGCTTTCTTT
CDR3: CASSLYTNTEAFF
size: many
J: TRBJ1-1
D: .
V: TRBV12-3/TRBV12-4

DNA: TGTGCCAGCAGCTTAGTGTCCGTCAACTATGGCTACACCTTC
CDR3: CASSLVSVNYGYTF
size: many
J: TRBJ1-2
D: .
V: TRBV7-9

DNA: TGTGCCAGCAGTGAATTTTACCGGGACAACGAAAAACTGTTTTTT
CDR3: CASSEFYRDNEKLFF
size: .
J: TRBJ1-4
D: .
V: TRBV25-1

DNA: TGTGCCAGCAGCCAAAGGTCCTCGAACACTGAAGCTTTCTTT
CDR3: CASSQRSSNTEAFF
size: many
J: TRBJ1-1
D: .
V: TRBV14

DNA: TGTGCCACCCGTTGGCCCGCGTCCTACGAGCAGTACTTC
CDR3: CATRWPASYEQYF
size: many
J: TRBJ2-7
D: .
V: TRBV6-1

DNA: TGTGCCAGCAGTCTAGAACCGGGACAGGGAGCAGGATCCTACAATGAGCAGTTCTTC
CDR3: CASSLEPGQGAGSYNEQFF
size: many
J: TRBJ2-1
D: TRBD1
V: TRBV6-1

DNA: TGTGCCAGCAGCCGAGACCAAGAGACCCAGTACTTC
CDR3: CASSRDQETQYF
size: many
J: TRBJ2-5
D: .
V: TRBV6-1

DNA: TGTGCCAGCAGCCAAGGTAGGAGGGAAACGCAGCCCCAGCATTTT
CDR3: CASSQGRRETQPQHF
size: .
J: TRBJ1-5
D: .
V: TRBV3-1

DNA: TGTGCCAGCAGCCAAGGGGAACAAGAGACCCAGTACTTC
CDR3: CASSQGEQETQYF
size: many
J: TRBJ2-5
D: .
V: TRBV3-1

DNA: TGTGCCAGCAGCCAAGTGCGGATCCCGAACACTGAAGCTTTCTTT
CDR3: CASSQVRIPNTEAFF
size: many
J: TRBJ1-1
D: .
V: TRBV3-1

DNA: TGCGCCAGCAGCCCCGGACAGGGAATCCTACAAGCGAACACCGGGGAGCTGTTTTTT
CDR3: CASSPGQGILQANTGELFF
size: many
J: TRBJ2-2
D: TRBD1
V: TRBV5-1

DNA: TGTGCCAGCACCGGGACATATGGAAACACCATATATTTT
CDR3: CASTGTYGNTIYF
size: .
J: TRBJ1-3
D: .
V: TRBV6-1

DNA: TGTGCCAGCAGCGAGGGAAAGGGTCCGAGGGATGGCTACACCTTC
CDR3: CASSEGKGPRDGYTF
size: many
J: TRBJ1-2
D: .
V: TRBV2

DNA: TGTGCCAGCAGCCAGGGTTATAGGGGGTCCTACAATGAGCAGTTCTTC
CDR3: CASSQGYRGSYNEQFF
size: many
J: TRBJ2-1
D: .
V: TRBV3-1

DNA: TGCAGTGCCGAAGGGGGAATGGTACCCCGCCCCGACACTGAAGCTTTCTTT
CDR3: CSAEGGMVPRPDTEAFF
size: few
J: TRBJ1-1
D: .
V: TRBV20-1

DNA: TGCAGTGCTAGACGGGGGACGTTGAACACCGGGGAGCCGTTTTTT
CDR3: CSARRGTLNTGEPFF
size: .
J: TRBJ2-2
D: .
V: TRBV20-1

DNA: TGTGCCAGCAGCTTAGTGAGCCGGATTAGCACAGATACGCAGTATTTT
CDR3: CASSLVSRISTDTQYF
size: many
J: TRBJ2-3
D: .
V: TRBV11-2

DNA: TGTGCCAGCAGTGAATTAGGGCAGGGGTATGGCTACACCTTC
CDR3: CASSELGQGYGYTF
size: many
J: TRBJ1-2
D: .
V: TRBV2